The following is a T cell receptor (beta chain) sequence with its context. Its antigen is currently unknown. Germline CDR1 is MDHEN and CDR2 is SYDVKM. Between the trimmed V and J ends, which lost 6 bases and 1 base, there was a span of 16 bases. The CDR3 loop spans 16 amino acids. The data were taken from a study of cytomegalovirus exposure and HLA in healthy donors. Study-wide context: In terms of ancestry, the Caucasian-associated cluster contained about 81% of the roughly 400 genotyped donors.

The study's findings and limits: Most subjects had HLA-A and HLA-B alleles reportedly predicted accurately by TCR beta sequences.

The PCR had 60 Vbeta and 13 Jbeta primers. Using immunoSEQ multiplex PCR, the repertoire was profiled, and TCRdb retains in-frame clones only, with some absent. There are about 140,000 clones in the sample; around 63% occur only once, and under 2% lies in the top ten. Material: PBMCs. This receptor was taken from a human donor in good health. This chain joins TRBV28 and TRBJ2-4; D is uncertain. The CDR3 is CASSPGSFVAKNIQYF. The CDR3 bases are TGTGCCAGCAGCCCCGGGTCCTTCGTGGCCAAAAACATTCAGTACTTC.